A single TCR beta chain is shown here with its context. Its matching antigen is unknown. Carried by the TCR beta cDNA libraries were unique molecular identifiers. MiXCR, run by TCRdb on the PCR reads, gives a single entry per CDR3 protein. This sample carries some 890,000 distinct CDR3 sequences, 53% of them seen once, and the ten largest clones take 4.6%. This entry comes from a study of post-analysis software for immune sequencing data. Study-level findings and limits: The F measure placed samples prepared in the same batch into strongly shared clusters.

The sequencing input was blood. The TCR comes from a girl aged 10-17 years with multiple sclerosis.

This chain's CDR3 is CASSQDPLADYEQFF. The CDR3 DNA sequence: TGTGCCAGCAGCCAAGATCCACTAGCCGACTATGAGCAGTTCTTC. This chain uses TRBV3-1 with TRBJ2-1, with D possibly matching TRBD2 (6 bases). The V end lost 0 bases, the J end lost 8 bases, and 14 bases lay between the germline ends. Germline V CDR1 and CDR2: LGHDT, YNNKEL (reference sequence). The CDR3 is made up of 15 amino acids.